The entry below gives a single T cell receptor beta chain sequence along with its context. The record originates from a study of response to subunit inactivated influenza vaccine. The CDR3 loop spans 13 amino acids. Between the trimmed V and J ends, which lost 3 bases and 10 bases, there was a span of 16 bases. Germline CDR1 reads DFQATT; CDR2 reads SNEGSKA (reference sequence). TCRdb used MiXCR to reprocess the RT-PCR reads, holding one entry per CDR3 protein. The data hold 300,000 to 350,000 distinct CDR3 sequences, with roughly 22% observed a single time. The sequence derives from a man between 50 and 69 years old who received an inactivated influenza vaccine. This specimen consisted of PBMCs from blood, obtained approximately 20 months after vaccination. The chain recombines TRBV20-1 with TRBJ2-1; D perhaps matches TRBD1 (5 bases). The CDR3 region is CSARMIGVGEQFF. The CDR3 nucleotides read TGCAGTGCTAGGATGATAGGGGTGGGGGAGCAGTTCTTC.